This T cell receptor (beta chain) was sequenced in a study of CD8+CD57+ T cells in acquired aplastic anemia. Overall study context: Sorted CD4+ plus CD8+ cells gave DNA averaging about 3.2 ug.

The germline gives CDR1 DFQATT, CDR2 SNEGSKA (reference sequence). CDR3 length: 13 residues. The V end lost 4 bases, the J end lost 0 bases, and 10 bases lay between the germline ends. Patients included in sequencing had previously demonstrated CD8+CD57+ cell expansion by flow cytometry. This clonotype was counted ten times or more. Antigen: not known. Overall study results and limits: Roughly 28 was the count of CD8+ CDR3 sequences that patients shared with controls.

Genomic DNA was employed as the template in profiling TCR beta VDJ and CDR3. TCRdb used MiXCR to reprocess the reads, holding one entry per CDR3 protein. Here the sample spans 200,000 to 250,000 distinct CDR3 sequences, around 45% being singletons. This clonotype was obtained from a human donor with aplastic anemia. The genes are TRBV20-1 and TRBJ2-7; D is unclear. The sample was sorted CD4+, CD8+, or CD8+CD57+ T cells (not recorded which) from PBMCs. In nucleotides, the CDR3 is TGCAGTGCTAAAGACTTGAGCTCCTACGAGCAGTACTTC. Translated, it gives CSAKDLSSYEQYF.